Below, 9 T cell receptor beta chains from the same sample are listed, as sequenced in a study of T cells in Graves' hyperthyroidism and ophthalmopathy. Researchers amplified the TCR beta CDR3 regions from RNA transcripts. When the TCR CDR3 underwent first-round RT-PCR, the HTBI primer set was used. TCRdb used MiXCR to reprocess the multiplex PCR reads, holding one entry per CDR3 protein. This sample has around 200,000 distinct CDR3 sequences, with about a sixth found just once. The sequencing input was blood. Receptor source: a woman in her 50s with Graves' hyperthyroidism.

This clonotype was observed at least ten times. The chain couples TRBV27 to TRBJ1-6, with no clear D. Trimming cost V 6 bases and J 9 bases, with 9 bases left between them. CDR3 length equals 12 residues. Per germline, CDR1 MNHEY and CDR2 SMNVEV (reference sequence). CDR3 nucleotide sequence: TGTGCCAGCAGGGAGTCCGCTTCACCCCTCCACTTT. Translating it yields CASRESASPLHF.

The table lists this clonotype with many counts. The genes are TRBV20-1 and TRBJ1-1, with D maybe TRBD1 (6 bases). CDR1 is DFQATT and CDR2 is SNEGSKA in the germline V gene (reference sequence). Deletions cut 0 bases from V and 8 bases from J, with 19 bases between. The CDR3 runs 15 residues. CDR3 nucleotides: TGCAGTGCTAGAGAGTCTGTAGGGGGTGGTCCGGAAGCTTTCTTT. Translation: CSARESVGGGPEAFF.

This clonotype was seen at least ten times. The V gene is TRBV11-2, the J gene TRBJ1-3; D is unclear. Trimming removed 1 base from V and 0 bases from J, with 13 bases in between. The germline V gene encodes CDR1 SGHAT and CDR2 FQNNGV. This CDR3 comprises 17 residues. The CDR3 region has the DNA TGTGCCAGCAGCTTAGGGGCCTCGGCTCACTCTGGAAACACCATATATTTT. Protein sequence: CASSLGASAHSGNTIYF.

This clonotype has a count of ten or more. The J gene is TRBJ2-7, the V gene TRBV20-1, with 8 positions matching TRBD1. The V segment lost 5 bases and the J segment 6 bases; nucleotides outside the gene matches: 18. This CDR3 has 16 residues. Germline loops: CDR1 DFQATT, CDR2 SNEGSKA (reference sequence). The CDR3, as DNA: TGCAGTGCTGCCACCTTGGACAGGGAGCTTACTGGCGAGCAGTACTTC. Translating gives CSAATLDRELTGEQYF.

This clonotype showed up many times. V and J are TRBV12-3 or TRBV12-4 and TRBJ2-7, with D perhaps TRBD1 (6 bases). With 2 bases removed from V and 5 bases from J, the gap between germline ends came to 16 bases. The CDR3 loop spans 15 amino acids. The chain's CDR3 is CASSLWGQGNHEQYF. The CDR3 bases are TGTGCCAGCAGTTTATGGGGTCAGGGGAACCACGAGCAGTACTTC.

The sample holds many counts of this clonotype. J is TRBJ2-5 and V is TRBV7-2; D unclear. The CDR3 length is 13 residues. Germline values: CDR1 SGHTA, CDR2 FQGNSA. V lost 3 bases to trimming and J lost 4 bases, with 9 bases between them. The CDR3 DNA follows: TGTGCCAGCAGCTTTCCCCCCGGAGAGACCCAGTACTTC. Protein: CASSFPPGETQYF. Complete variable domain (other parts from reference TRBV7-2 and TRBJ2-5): GAGVSQSPSNKVTEKGKDVELRCDPISGHTALYWYRQSLGQGLEFLIYFQGNSAPDKSGLPSDRFSAERTGGSVSTLTIQRTQQEDSAVYLCASSFPPGETQYFGPGTRLLVL.

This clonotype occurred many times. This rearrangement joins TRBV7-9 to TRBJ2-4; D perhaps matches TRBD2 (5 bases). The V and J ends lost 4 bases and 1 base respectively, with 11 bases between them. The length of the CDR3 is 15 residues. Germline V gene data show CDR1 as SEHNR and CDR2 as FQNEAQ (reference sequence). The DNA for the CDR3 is TGTGCCAGCAGCTCCCCGGGAATTGCCAAAAACATTCAGTACTTC. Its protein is CASSSPGIAKNIQYF. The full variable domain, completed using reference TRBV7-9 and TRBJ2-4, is DTGVSQNPRHKITKRGQNVTFRCDPISEHNRLYWYRQTLGQGPEFLTYFQNEAQLEKSRLLSDRFSAERPKGSFSTLEIQRTEQGDSAMYLCASSSPGIAKNIQYFGAGTRLSVL.

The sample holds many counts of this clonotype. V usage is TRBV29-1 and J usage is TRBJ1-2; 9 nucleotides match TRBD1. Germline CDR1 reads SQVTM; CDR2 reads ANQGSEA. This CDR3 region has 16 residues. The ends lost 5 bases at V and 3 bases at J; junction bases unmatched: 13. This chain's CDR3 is CSVNGTGIRRDYGYTF. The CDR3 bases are TGCAGCGTTAACGGGACAGGGATCCGGAGGGACTATGGCTACACCTTC. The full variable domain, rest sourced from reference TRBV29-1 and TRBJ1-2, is SAVISQKPSRDICQRGTSLTIQCQVDSQVTMMFWYRQQPGQSLTLIATANQGSEATYESGFVIDKFPISRPNLTFSTLTVSNMSPEDSSIYLCSVNGTGIRRDYGYTFGSGTRLTVV.

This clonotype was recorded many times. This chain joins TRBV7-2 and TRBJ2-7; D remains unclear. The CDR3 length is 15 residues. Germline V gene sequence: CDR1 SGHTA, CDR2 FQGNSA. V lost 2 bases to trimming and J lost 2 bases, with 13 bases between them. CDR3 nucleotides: TGTGCCAGCAGCTTATTCGTGACGGATACCTACGAGCAGTACTTC. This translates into CASSLFVTDTYEQYF. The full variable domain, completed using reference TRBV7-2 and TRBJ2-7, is GAGVSQSPSNKVTEKGKDVELRCDPISGHTALYWYRQSLGQGLEFLIYFQGNSAPDKSGLPSDRFSAERTGGSVSTLTIQRTQQEDSAVYLCASSLFVTDTYEQYFGPGTRLTVT.